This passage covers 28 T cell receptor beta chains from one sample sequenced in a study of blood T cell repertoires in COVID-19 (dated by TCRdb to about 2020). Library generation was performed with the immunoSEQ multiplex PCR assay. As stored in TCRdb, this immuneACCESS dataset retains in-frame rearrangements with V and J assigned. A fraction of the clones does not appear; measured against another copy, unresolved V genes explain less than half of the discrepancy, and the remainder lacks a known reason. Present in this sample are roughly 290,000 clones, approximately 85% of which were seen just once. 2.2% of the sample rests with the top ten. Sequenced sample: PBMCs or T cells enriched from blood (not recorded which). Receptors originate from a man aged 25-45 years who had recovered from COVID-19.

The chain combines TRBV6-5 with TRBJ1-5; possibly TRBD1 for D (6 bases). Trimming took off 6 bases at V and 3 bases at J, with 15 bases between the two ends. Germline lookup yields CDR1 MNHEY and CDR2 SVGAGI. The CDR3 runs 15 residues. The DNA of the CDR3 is TGTGCCAGCAGGGCAGCAGGGGCTCTCAATCAGCCCCAGCATTTT. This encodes CASRAAGALNQPQHF.

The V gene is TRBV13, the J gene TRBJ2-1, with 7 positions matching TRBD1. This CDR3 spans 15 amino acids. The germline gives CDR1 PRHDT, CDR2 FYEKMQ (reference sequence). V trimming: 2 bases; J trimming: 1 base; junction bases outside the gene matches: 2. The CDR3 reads CASSLWDRSYNEQFF. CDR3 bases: TGTGCCAGCAGCTTATGGGACAGATCCTACAATGAGCAGTTCTTC.

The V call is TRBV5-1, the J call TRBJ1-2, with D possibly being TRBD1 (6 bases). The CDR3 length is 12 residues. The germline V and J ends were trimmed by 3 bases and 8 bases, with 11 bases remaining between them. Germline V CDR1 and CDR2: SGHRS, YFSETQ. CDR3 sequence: CASSSGGEGYTF. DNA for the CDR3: TGCGCCAGCAGCTCTGGGGGCGAGGGCTACACCTTC.

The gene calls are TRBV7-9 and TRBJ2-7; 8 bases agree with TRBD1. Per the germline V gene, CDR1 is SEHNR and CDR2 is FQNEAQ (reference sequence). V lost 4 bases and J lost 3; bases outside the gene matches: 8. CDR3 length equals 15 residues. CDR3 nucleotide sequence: TGTGCCAGCAGCTCTCGTGGGACAGGCCGCTACGAGCAGTACTTC. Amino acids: CASSSRGTGRYEQYF.

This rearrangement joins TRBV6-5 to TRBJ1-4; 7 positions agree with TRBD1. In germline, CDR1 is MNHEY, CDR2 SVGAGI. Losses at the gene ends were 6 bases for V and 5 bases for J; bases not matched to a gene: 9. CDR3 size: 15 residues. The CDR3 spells CASRRAGTANEKLFF. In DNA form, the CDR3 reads TGTGCCAGCAGACGAGCCGGGACAGCAAATGAAAAACTGTTTTTT.

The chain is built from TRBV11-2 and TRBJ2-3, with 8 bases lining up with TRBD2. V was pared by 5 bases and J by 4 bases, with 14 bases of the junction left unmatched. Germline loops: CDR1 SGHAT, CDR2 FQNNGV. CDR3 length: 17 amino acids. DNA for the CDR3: TGTGCCAGCAGCAACTACCCTTGGCGGGGGGCGGCAGATACGCAGTATTTT. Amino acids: CASSNYPWRGAADTQYF. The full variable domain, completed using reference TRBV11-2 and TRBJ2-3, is EAGVAQSPRYKIIEKRQSVAFWCNPISGHATLYWYQQILGQGPKLLIQFQNNGVVDDSQLPKDRFSAERLKGVDSTLKIQPAKLEDSAVYLCASSNYPWRGAADTQYFGPGTRLTVL.

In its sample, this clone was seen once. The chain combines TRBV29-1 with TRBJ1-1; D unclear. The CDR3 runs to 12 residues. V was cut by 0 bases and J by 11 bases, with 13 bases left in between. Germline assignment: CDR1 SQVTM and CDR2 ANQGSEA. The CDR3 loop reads CSVEDNSVGAFF. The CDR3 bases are TGCAGCGTTGAAGATAACAGTGTTGGGGCTTTCTTT. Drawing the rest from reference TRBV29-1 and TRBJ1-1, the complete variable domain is SAVISQKPSRDICQRGTSLTIQCQVDSQVTMMFWYRQQPGQSLTLIATANQGSEATYESGFVIDKFPISRPNLTFSTLTVSNMSPEDSSIYLCSVEDNSVGAFFGQGTRLTVV.

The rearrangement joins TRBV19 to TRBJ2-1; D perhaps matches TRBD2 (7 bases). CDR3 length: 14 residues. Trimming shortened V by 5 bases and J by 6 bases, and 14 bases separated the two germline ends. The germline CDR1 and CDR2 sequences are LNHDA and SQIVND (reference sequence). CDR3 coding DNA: TGTGCCAGTAGTCCCGGAGGGGGGGTCAATGAGCAGTTCTTC. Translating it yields CASSPGGGVNEQFF.

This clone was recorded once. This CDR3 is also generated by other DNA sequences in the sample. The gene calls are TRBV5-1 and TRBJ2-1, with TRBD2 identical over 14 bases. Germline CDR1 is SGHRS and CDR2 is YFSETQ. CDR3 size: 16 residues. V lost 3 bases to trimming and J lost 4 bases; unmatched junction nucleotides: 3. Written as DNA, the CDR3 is TGCGCCAGCAGCTGGGGACTAGCGGGGGCTTACAATGAGCAGTTCTTC. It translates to CASSWGLAGAYNEQFF.

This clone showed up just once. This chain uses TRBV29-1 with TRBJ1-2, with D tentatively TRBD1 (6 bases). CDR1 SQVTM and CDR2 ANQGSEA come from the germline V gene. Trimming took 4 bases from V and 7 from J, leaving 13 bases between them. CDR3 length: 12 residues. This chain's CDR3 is CSVVSGASGYTF. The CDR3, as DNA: TGCAGCGTTGTTTCAGGGGCGAGTGGCTACACCTTC.

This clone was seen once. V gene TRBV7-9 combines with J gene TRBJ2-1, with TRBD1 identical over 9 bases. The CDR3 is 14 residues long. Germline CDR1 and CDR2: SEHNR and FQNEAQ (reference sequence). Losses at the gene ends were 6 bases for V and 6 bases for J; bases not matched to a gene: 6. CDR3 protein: CASRKQGAFNEQFF. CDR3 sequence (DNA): TGTGCCAGCAGAAAACAGGGGGCTTTCAATGAGCAGTTCTTC.

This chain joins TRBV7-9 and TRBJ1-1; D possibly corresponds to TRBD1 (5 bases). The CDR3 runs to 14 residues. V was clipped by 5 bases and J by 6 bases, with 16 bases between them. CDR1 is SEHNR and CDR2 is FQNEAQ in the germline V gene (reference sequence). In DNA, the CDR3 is TGTGCCAGCAGCCGCAGTGGGGGGGTCGCTGAAGCTTTCTTT. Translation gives CASSRSGGVAEAFF.

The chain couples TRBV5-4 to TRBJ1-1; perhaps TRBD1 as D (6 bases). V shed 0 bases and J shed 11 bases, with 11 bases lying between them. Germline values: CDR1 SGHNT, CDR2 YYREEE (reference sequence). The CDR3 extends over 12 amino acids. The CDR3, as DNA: TGTGCCAGCAGCTTGGGCGGGGGGCGCGCTTTCTTT. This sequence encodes CASSLGGGRAFF.

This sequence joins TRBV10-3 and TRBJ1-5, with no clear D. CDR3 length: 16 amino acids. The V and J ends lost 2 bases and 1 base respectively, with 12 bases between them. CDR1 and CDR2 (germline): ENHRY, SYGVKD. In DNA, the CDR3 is TGTGCCATCAGTGAGCTAGACCTAATGAGCAATCAGCCCCAGCATTTT. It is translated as CAISELDLMSNQPQHF.

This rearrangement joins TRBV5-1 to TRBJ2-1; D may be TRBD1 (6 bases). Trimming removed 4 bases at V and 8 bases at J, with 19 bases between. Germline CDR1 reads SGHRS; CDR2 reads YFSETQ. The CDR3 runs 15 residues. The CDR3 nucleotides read TGCGCCAGCAGCCAACAGGGCCCTCCAACCGATGAGCAGTTCTTC. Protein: CASSQQGPPTDEQFF. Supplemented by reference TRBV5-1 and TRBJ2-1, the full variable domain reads KAGVTQTPRYLIKTRGQQVTLSCSPISGHRSVSWYQQTPGQGLQFLFEYFSETQRNKGNFPGRFSGRQFSNSRSEMNVSTLELGDSALYLCASSQQGPPTDEQFFGPGTRLTVL.

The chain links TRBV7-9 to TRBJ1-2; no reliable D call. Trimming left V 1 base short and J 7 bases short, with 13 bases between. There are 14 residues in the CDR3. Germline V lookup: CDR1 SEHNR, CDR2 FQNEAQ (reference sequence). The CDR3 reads CASSLETTHRGYTF. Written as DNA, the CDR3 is TGTGCCAGCAGCTTAGAAACCACTCACCGTGGCTACACCTTC.

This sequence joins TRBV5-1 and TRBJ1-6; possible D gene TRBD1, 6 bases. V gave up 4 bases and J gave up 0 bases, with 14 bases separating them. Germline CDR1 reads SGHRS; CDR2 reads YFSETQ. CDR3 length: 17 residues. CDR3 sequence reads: CASSISGALSYNSPLHF. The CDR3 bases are TGCGCCAGCAGCATATCAGGGGCCCTCTCCTATAATTCACCCCTCCACTTT. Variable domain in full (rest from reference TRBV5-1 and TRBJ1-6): KAGVTQTPRYLIKTRGQQVTLSCSPISGHRSVSWYQQTPGQGLQFLFEYFSETQRNKGNFPGRFSGRQFSNSRSEMNVSTLELGDSALYLCASSISGALSYNSPLHFGNGTRLTVT.

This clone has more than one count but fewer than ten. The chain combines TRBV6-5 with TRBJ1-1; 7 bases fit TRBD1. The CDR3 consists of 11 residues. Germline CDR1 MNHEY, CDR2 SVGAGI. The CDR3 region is CATGRNTEAFF. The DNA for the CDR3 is TGTGCGACAGGGAGGAACACTGAAGCTTTCTTT.

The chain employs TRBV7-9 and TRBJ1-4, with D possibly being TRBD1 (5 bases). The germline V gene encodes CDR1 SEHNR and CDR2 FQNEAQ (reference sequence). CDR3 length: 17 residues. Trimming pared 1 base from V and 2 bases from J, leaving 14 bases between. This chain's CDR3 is CASSLGAVGGTNEKLFF. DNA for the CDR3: TGTGCCAGCAGCTTAGGGGCCGTGGGGGGTACTAATGAAAAACTGTTTTTT.

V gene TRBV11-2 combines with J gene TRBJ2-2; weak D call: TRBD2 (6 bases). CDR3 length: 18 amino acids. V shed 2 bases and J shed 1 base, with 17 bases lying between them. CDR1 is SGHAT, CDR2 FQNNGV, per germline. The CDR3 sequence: CASSLTPVRGRNTGELFF. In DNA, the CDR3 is TGTGCCAGCAGCTTAACCCCTGTGCGGGGCCGGAACACCGGGGAGCTGTTTTTT.

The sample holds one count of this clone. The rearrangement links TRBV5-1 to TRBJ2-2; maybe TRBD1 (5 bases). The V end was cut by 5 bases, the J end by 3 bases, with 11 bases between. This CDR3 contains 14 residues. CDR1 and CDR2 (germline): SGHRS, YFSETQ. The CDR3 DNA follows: TGCGCCAGCAGGTATTCAGGGTACACCGGGGAGCTGTTTTTT. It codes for CASRYSGYTGELFF.

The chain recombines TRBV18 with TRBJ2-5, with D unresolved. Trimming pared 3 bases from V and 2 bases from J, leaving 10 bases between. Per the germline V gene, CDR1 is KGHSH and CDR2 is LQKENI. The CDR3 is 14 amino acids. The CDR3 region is CASSPSQRQETQYF. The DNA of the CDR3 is TGTGCCAGCTCACCCTCACAGAGACAAGAGACCCAGTACTTC.

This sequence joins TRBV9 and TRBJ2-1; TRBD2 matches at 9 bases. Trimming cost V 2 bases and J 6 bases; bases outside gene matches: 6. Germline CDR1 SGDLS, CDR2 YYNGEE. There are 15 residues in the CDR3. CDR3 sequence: CASSVGTSLPNEQFF. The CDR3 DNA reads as TGTGCCAGCAGCGTCGGGACTAGCCTCCCCAATGAGCAGTTCTTC.

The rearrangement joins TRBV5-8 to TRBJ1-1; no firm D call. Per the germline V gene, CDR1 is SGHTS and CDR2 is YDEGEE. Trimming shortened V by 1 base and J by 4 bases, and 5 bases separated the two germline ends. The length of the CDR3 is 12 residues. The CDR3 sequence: CASSLTSTEAFF. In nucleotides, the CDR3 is TGTGCCAGCAGCTTGACAAGCACTGAAGCTTTCTTT.

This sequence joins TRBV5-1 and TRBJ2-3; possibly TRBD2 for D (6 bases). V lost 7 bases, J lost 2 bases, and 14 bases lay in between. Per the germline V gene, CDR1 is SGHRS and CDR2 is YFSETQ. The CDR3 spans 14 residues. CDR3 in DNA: TGCGCCAGCGTGCCGGGAGAGAACACAGATACGCAGTATTTT. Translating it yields CASVPGENTDTQYF.

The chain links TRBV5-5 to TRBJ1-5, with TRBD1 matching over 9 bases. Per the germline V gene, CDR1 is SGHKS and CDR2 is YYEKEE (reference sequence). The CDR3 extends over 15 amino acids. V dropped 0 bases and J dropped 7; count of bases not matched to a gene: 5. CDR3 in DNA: TGTGCCAGCAGCTTGGCCGGGACAGGGTACCAGCCCCAGCATTTT. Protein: CASSLAGTGYQPQHF. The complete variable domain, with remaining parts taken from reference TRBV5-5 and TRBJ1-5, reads DAGVTQSPTHLIKTRGQQVTLRCSPISGHKSVSWYQQVLGQGPQFIFQYYEKEERGRGNFPDRFSARQFPNYSSELNVNALLLGDSALYLCASSLAGTGYQPQHFGDGTRLSIL.

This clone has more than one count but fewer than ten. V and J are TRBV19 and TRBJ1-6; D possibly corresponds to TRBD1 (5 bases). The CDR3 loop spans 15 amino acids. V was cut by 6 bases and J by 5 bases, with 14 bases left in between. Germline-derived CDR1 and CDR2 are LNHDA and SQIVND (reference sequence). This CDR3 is CASRAQGGDNSPLHF. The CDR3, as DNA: TGTGCCAGTAGGGCGCAGGGAGGGGATAATTCACCCCTCCACTTT.

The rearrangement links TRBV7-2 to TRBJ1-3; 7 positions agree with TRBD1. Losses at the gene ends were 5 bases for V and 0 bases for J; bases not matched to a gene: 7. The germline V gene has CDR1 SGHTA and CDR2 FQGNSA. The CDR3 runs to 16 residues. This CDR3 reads CASSNGRQGSGNTIYF. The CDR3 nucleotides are TGTGCCAGCAGCAACGGGAGACAGGGCTCTGGAAACACCATATATTTT.